The sequence of this T cell receptor (beta chain) was determined in a study of CD8 T cells in ankylosing spondylitis. Overall study findings and caveats: CD8+ disease-linked clones were present at relatively low frequencies in blood. Existing reports had already noted some motif variants in reactive arthritis synovial fluid and blood. A TCR beta motif of about eight highly homologous variants seemed to mark ankylosing spondylitis blood. It was reported that disease-linked clones were significantly enriched in matched ankylosing spondylitis synovial fluid.

Using quantitative 5'-RACE with molecular barcodes, the authors made TCR beta libraries. TCRdb re-derived calls from the 5' RACE reads in MiXCR, one entry per CDR3 protein. The sample contains approximately 440,000 distinct CDR3 sequences, 17% of which appear only once. This clonotype was found a few times. Its matching antigen is unknown. Germline V gives CDR1 MNHNS, CDR2 SASEGT. The length of the CDR3 is 14 residues. V gave up 6 bases and J gave up 0 bases, with 11 bases separating them. This chain joins TRBV6-1 and TRBJ1-1; the D gene is possibly TRBD1 (6 bases). The origin of this receptor is a male donor with ankylosing spondylitis. The sample consisted of blood, either unsorted or a sorted T cell fraction (not recorded which). The CDR3 spells CASRSGALNTEAFF. The CDR3, as DNA: TGTGCCAGCAGGTCAGGGGCCCTGAACACTGAAGCTTTCTTT.